This TCR beta chain originates from a study of OX40 agonist ivuxolimab in advanced cancers. V was clipped by 6 bases and J by 2 bases, with 23 bases between them. The CDR3 is 17 residues long. Germline V lookup: CDR1 MDHEN, CDR2 SYDVKM. Sequencing used immunoSEQ multiplex PCR; TCRdb keeps in-frame clones, though not all of them. The table shows some 85,000 clones, with about 89% occurring only once. The gene calls are TRBV28 and TRBJ2-7; the D gene is possibly TRBD1 (6 bases). The clonotype was recovered from an adult with an advanced solid tumor such as melanoma, head and neck, liver or kidney cancer. The sequencing here drew on CD4+ or CD8+ T cells sorted from blood, taken in a trial of the OX40 agonist ivuxolimab. For the CDR3, the DNA is TGTGCCAGCAGGTCCTCCATCGGGCAGGGGTTGACCTACGAGCAGTACTTC. It yields the protein CASRSSIGQGLTYEQYF.